This T cell receptor beta chain stems from a study of cytomegalovirus exposure and HLA in healthy donors. Whole-study findings and limits: In an earlier analysis, about 87% or about 30%: the productive usage of most TCR beta V segments. Exclusion as indistinguishable affected some V segments, including TRBV6-2 and TRBV6-3.

Of note for this clone: Its antigen is not known.

60 Vbeta and 13 Jbeta primers were used in PCR. Sequencing used immunoSEQ multiplex PCR; TCRdb keeps in-frame clones, though not all of them. The profile shows around 140,000 clones, over 70% of them singletons. V dropped 4 bases and J dropped 8; count of bases not matched to a gene: 6. The CDR3 contains 15 residues. Looked up from germline, CDR1 is SQVTM and CDR2 is ANQGSEA. This TCR came from a woman in her late teens or twenties in good health and CMV-seronegative. The chain links TRBV29-1 to TRBJ2-1; the match to TRBD2 covers 15 bases. Sequenced input: PBMCs. The chain's CDR3 is CSVVSRTSGRDEQFF. The DNA for the CDR3 is TGCAGCGTTGTTTCGAGGACTAGCGGGAGGGATGAGCAGTTCTTC.